Only a few counts were recorded for the clone carrying this T cell receptor beta chain. The time point here: patch test 3, about 24 weeks after DPC sensitization. The treatment: therapeutic diphenylcyclopropenone sensitization with weekly scalp DPC. Alopecia patients between 18 and 70 years old and suitable for DPC were used as donors. One entry per CDR3 protein, called by TCRdb with MiXCR from the RACE reads. Here the sample spans some 170,000 distinct CDR3 sequences, around a quarter being singletons. These data belong to a study of human T cells and chemical hapten exposure. Across the study: Small volume differences among pooled libraries mainly caused per-sample TCR yield variation.

The germline V gene encodes CDR1 ENHRY and CDR2 SYGVKD. V lost 3 bases and J 4 bases, leaving 7 bases between the germline ends. The CDR3 runs to 13 residues. The sample here was whole blood, taken in connection with sensitization to the hapten diphenylcyclopropenone (DPC). The chain is built from TRBV10-3 and TRBJ2-1; no clear D. The sequence was collected from a woman between 18 and 29 years old with alopecia areata. Some clones in this sample may be carry-over from other donors' samples. The CDR3: CAISDRAYNEQFF. As DNA, the CDR3 is TGTGCCATCAGTGACAGAGCTTACAATGAGCAGTTCTTC.